The clone carrying this TCR beta chain was found once. The sample originates from a study of blood T cell repertoires in COVID-19. The overall study: Collection of acute and convalescent COVID-19 samples took place in the United States, Italy and Spain.

CDR1 and CDR2 from the germline V gene are MGHRA and YSYEKL. The CDR3 runs 15 residues. Trimming took 0 bases from V and 6 from J, leaving 15 bases between them. Study processing details: From reference gene primer amplification, estimates of nucleated cell counts were derived. Sequenced by immunoSEQ multiplex PCR; TCRdb stores in-frame clones only, minus some. D and trimming come from the DNA, and the V and J calls and clone size come from that table. The sample contains about 180,000 clones, approximately 85% of which appear only once. The TCR comes from a man aged 55 to 70 with acute or convalescent COVID-19. The gene calls are TRBV4-1 and TRBJ2-7, with a tentative D call TRBD1 (6 bases). The specimen sequenced was peripheral blood. This CDR3 is CASSQDGGPQREQYF. CDR3 nucleotide sequence: TGCGCCAGCAGCCAAGATGGGGGCCCCCAGCGCGAGCAGTACTTC.